Listed below are T cell receptor beta chains from one sample, sequenced in a study of T-cell reconstitution after alpha-beta-depleted transplantation in children. From the PCR reads, TCRdb called clonotypes with MiXCR, one entry per CDR3 protein. The sample yields approximately 430,000 distinct CDR3 sequences, roughly 17% seen once. The sample here was PBMCs, mostly from graft donor cells, taken 360 days after TCRalphabeta/CD19-depleted stem cell transplant. The source of these receptors is a boy less than two years old who had a stem cell transplant for Wiskott-Aldrich syndrome, so the T cells may come from the graft donor. Each CDR3 is given with its conserved first and last residue. D genes are given only for firm matches. Clone size, where shown, is once, few, many, or a class for clones that have expanded.

J gene: TRBJ2-2
clone size: few
D gene: NA
V gene: TRBV24-1
CDR3 DNA: TGTGCCACCAGTGACTCCTATATGGGGGTAGAAGGACTGGGGAACACCGGGGAGCTGTTTTTT
CDR3 protein: CATSDSYMGVEGLGNTGELFF

J gene: TRBJ2-3
clone size: NA
D gene: TRBD2
V gene: TRBV24-1
CDR3 DNA: TGTGCCACCAGTGATCGGACTAGCGACACAGATACGCAGTATTTT
CDR3 protein: CATSDRTSDTDTQYF

J gene: TRBJ2-7
clone size: NA
D gene: NA
V gene: TRBV6-5
CDR3 DNA: TGTGCCAGCAGTTACCCAGGGGACCGCGGGTCCTACGAGCAGTACTTC
CDR3 protein: CASSYPGDRGSYEQYF

J gene: TRBJ2-2
clone size: many
D gene: NA
V gene: TRBV27
CDR3 DNA: TGTGCCAGCAGTCCGTGGGGTCGCGGGGGCTACACCGGGGAGCTGTTTTTT
CDR3 protein: CASSPWGRGGYTGELFF

J gene: TRBJ2-6
clone size: NA
D gene: NA
V gene: TRBV11-1
CDR3 DNA: TGTGCCAGCAGCTTAGACAGGCAGGTGTTCTCTGGGGCCAACGTCCTGACTTTC
CDR3 protein: CASSLDRQVFSGANVLTF

J gene: TRBJ1-5
clone size: once
D gene: NA
V gene: TRBV18
CDR3 DNA: TGTGCCAGCTCACCAACTCGTGTCAGCCTTAGCAATCAGCCCCAGCATTTT
CDR3 protein: CASSPTRVSLSNQPQHF

J gene: TRBJ2-2
clone size: few
D gene: NA
V gene: TRBV2
CDR3 DNA: TGTGCCAGCAGCAGGCCCGGGGAGCTGTTTTTT
CDR3 protein: CASSRPGELFF

J gene: TRBJ2-3
clone size: NA
D gene: NA
V gene: TRBV7-2
CDR3 DNA: TGTGCCAGCAGCTTAGGGGTTTCCGCCGAGTATACGCAGTATTTT
CDR3 protein: CASSLGVSAEYTQYF

J gene: TRBJ2-2
clone size: NA
D gene: NA
V gene: TRBV24-1
CDR3 DNA: TGTGCCACCTCTCGGACGGGACACGACACCGGGGAGCTGTTTTTT
CDR3 protein: CATSRTGHDTGELFF

J gene: TRBJ2-1
clone size: NA
D gene: NA
V gene: TRBV5-1
CDR3 DNA: TGCGCCAGCAGCTTGGCTACCATAGCATACAATGAGCAGTTCTTC
CDR3 protein: CASSLATIAYNEQFF

J gene: TRBJ2-2
clone size: few
D gene: NA
V gene: TRBV4-1
CDR3 DNA: TGCGCCAGCAGCCTACAGTCCCTTTCTCCGAACACCGGGGAGCTGTTTTTT
CDR3 protein: CASSLQSLSPNTGELFF

J gene: TRBJ2-7
clone size: NA
D gene: TRBD1
V gene: TRBV4-1
CDR3 DNA: TGCGCCAGCAGCCAACCCGGGACAGGGTCTACCGAGCAGTACTTC
CDR3 protein: CASSQPGTGSTEQYF

J gene: TRBJ1-4
clone size: NA
D gene: TRBD1
V gene: TRBV5-1
CDR3 DNA: TGCGCCAGCAGCTTTGACAGGGCGCGTGAAAAACTGTTTTTT
CDR3 protein: CASSFDRAREKLFF

J gene: TRBJ2-1
clone size: few
D gene: NA
V gene: TRBV7-2
CDR3 DNA: TGTGCCAGCAGCTTTGCGGGGACCTGGAATGAGCAGTTCTTC
CDR3 protein: CASSFAGTWNEQFF

J gene: TRBJ2-5
clone size: NA
D gene: NA
V gene: TRBV29-1
CDR3 DNA: TGCAGCGTTGATGGTTGGGCAAGGATTCAAGAGACCCAGTACTTC
CDR3 protein: CSVDGWARIQETQYF

J gene: TRBJ2-1
clone size: few
D gene: NA
V gene: TRBV5-6
CDR3 DNA: TGTGCCAGCAGCTTGGATTACAGCCCTAATGAGCAGTTCTTC
CDR3 protein: CASSLDYSPNEQFF

J gene: TRBJ2-2
clone size: NA
D gene: NA
V gene: TRBV14
CDR3 DNA: TGTGCCAGCACCACAACGAACACCGGGGAGCTGTTTTTT
CDR3 protein: CASTTTNTGELFF

J gene: TRBJ2-7
clone size: NA
D gene: NA
V gene: TRBV4-1
CDR3 DNA: TGCGCCAGCAGCCGAGAGTACACTGGATACGAGCAGTACTTC
CDR3 protein: CASSREYTGYEQYF

J gene: TRBJ2-2
clone size: few
D gene: NA
V gene: TRBV4-3
CDR3 DNA: TGCGCCAGCAGCCGAAAAGGGCCCACGGGCACCGGGGAGCTGTTTTTT
CDR3 protein: CASSRKGPTGTGELFF

J gene: TRBJ1-1
clone size: NA
D gene: NA
V gene: TRBV7-2
CDR3 DNA: TGTGCCAGCAGCTTGAGGGTTTACACTGAAGCTTTCTTT
CDR3 protein: CASSLRVYTEAFF

J gene: TRBJ2-7
clone size: many
D gene: NA
V gene: TRBV6-1
CDR3 DNA: TGTGCCAGCAGGAATGATTTGCTAACCTACGAGCAGTACTTC
CDR3 protein: CASRNDLLTYEQYF

J gene: TRBJ2-2
clone size: few
D gene: NA
V gene: TRBV6-5
CDR3 DNA: TGTGCCAGCATTCACCAGGGTACCGGGGAGCTGTTTTTT
CDR3 protein: CASIHQGTGELFF

J gene: TRBJ2-3
clone size: few
D gene: NA
V gene: TRBV7-8
CDR3 DNA: TGTGCCAGCAGCTTAGATTATACGCAGTATTTT
CDR3 protein: CASSLDYTQYF

J gene: TRBJ2-7
clone size: few
D gene: TRBD1
V gene: TRBV29-1
CDR3 DNA: TGCAGCGTTGTTGGCGCCGGGACAGGGCAACTCTACGAGCAGTACTTC
CDR3 protein: CSVVGAGTGQLYEQYF

J gene: TRBJ1-5
clone size: few
D gene: NA
V gene: TRBV12-3/TRBV12-4
CDR3 DNA: TGTGCCAGCAGTTCATACGAGCAGGGCCCTAGCAATCAGCCCCAGCATTTT
CDR3 protein: CASSSYEQGPSNQPQHF

J gene: TRBJ2-1
clone size: few
D gene: TRBD2
V gene: TRBV5-1
CDR3 DNA: TGCGCCAGCAGCTTGGGGAGGCTAGCGGCCCTCTCCTACAATGAGCAGTTCTTC
CDR3 protein: CASSLGRLAALSYNEQFF

J gene: TRBJ2-3
clone size: few
D gene: NA
V gene: TRBV15
CDR3 DNA: TGTGCCACCAGCAGAGAGGCCTTAGGAGGGGGGAGCACAGATACGCAGTATTTT
CDR3 protein: CATSREALGGGSTDTQYF

J gene: TRBJ2-1
clone size: NA
D gene: TRBD1
V gene: TRBV12-3/TRBV12-4
CDR3 DNA: TGTGCCAGCAGCCCCGGGACAGGCCTCTACAATGAGCAGTTCTTC
CDR3 protein: CASSPGTGLYNEQFF

J gene: TRBJ2-7
clone size: few
D gene: TRBD2
V gene: TRBV10-1
CDR3 DNA: TGCGCCAGCAGTGAGTCGGGGACTAGAATCTACGAGCAGTACTTC
CDR3 protein: CASSESGTRIYEQYF

J gene: TRBJ1-1
clone size: NA
D gene: NA
V gene: TRBV6-1
CDR3 DNA: TGTGCCAGCAACCGACAGGAGCTAAGGAACACTGAAGCTTTCTTT
CDR3 protein: CASNRQELRNTEAFF

J gene: TRBJ2-7
clone size: few
D gene: NA
V gene: TRBV10-3
CDR3 DNA: TGTGCCATCAGTGAGTCTCTCTACTCCTACGAGCAGTACTTC
CDR3 protein: CAISESLYSYEQYF